A single sample gave rise to the 30 T cell receptor beta chains below, sequenced in a study of cytomegalovirus exposure and HLA in healthy donors. The PCR ran on 60 Vbeta and 13 Jbeta primers. Here immunoSEQ multiplex PCR was the method, and the copy in TCRdb shows in-frame clones only, minus some. The sample holds over 70,000 clones, 60% to 80% seen once. Material: PBMCs. The receptors shown here come from a man younger than 40 in good health and CMV-seronegative.

The table lists this clone with a count of one. The rearrangement links TRBV4-2 to TRBJ2-3, with TRBD2 identical over 8 bases. After removal of 4 bases from V and 2 bases from J, the junction contained 14 bases not matched to a gene. The CDR3 covers 18 residues. The germline gives CDR1 LGHNA, CDR2 YNFKEQ. The DNA of the CDR3 is TGTGCCAGCAGCCCCCAAGCTGGGGCGGGGGGACTCACAGATACGCAGTATTTT. Its translation is CASSPQAGAGGLTDTQYF.

The gene calls are TRBV18 and TRBJ2-5; D is uncertain. With the DNA end fitting TRBJ2-7 better, the J assignment may be wrong. The germline CDR1 and CDR2 sequences are KGHSH and LQKENI. The CDR3 loop spans 13 amino acids. The CDR3 loop is CASSPTAAYEQYF. In nucleotides, the CDR3 is TGTGCCAGCTCACCAACGGCGGCCTACGAGCAGTACTTC.

About this clone itself: This same CDR3 is encoded by further DNA sequences in the sample. The CDR3 nucleotides are TGTGCCAGCAGCAAACAGGAGAATCAGCCCCAGCATTTT. Protein product: CASSKQENQPQHF. The chain has TRBV7-9 and TRBJ1-5; TRBD1 might be the D (5 bases). The CDR3 sequence is 13 residues long. Trimming left V 5 bases short and J 4 bases short, with 9 bases between. Looked up from germline, CDR1 is SEHNR and CDR2 is FQNEAQ (reference sequence).

This clone was detected a few times. The chain joins TRBV5-5 to TRBJ1-2; D not resolved. The CDR3 has 15 residues. The V gene's germline CDR1 is SGHKS and CDR2 YYEKEE (reference sequence). Trimming cost V 2 bases and J 5 bases, with 16 bases left between them. CDR3 sequence (DNA): TGTGCCAGCAGCTTTCTTCCCGGGAAGCGATATGGCTACACCTTC. Translated, it gives CASSFLPGKRYGYTF.

The chain uses TRBV19 and TRBJ2-7; the match to TRBD1 covers 10 bases. Trimming at V came to 7 bases and at J to 4 bases, leaving 4 bases not matched to a gene. This CDR3 has 13 residues. The germline CDR1 and CDR2 sequences are LNHDA and SQIVND (reference sequence). CDR3 nucleotide sequence: TGTGCCAGTAAGGGACAGGGGTTATACGAGCAGTACTTC. This gives the protein CASKGQGLYEQYF. Supplemented by reference TRBV19 and TRBJ2-7, the full variable domain reads DGGITQSPKYLFRKEGQNVTLSCEQNLNHDAMYWYRQDPGQGLRLIYYSQIVNDFQKGDIAEGYSVSREKKESFPLTVTSAQKNPTAFYLCASKGQGLYEQYFGPGTRLTVT.

This clone turned up a few times. V is TRBV6-5 and J is TRBJ1-4; 7 bases line up with TRBD1. From germline, CDR1 is MNHEY and CDR2 SVGAGI. V was pared by 0 bases and J by 6 bases, with 4 bases of the junction left unmatched. The CDR3 has 15 residues. Here the CDR3 reads CASSYSTGRYEKLFF. The CDR3 region has the DNA TGTGCCAGCAGTTACTCGACAGGGCGGTATGAAAAACTGTTTTTT.

A single count supports this clone. V is TRBV29-1 and J is TRBJ1-1; tentatively, D is TRBD1 (6 bases). V was trimmed by 7 bases and J by 5 bases, leaving 17 bases between them. CDR3 length equals 13 residues. Germline V gene lookup returns CDR1 SQVTM and CDR2 ANQGSEA. CDR3 nucleotides: TGCAGCGCCGAAGGGGGAAGGGGGACTGAAGCTTTCTTT. Translation gives CSAEGGRGTEAFF.

The chain has TRBV5-1 and TRBJ1-4; TRBD1 might be the D (6 bases). V shed 6 bases and J shed 3 bases, with 15 bases lying between them. The CDR3 extends over 15 amino acids. Per germline, CDR1 SGHRS and CDR2 YFSETQ. Here the CDR3 reads CASNPQGLANEKLFF. CDR3 in DNA: TGCGCCAGCAACCCTCAGGGGCTAGCTAATGAAAAACTGTTTTTT.

The V call is TRBV5-4, the J call TRBJ2-7; D is uncertain. The CDR3 extends over 15 amino acids. Looked up from germline, CDR1 is SGHNT and CDR2 is YYREEE (reference sequence). V lost 0 bases and J 0 bases, leaving 10 bases between the germline ends. The CDR3 bases are TGTGCCAGCAGCTTGGGTGGTAGAAGCTCCTACGAGCAGTACTTC. It translates to CASSLGGRSSYEQYF.

The gene calls are TRBV19 and TRBJ2-2, with 9 bases fitting TRBD1. Germline loops: CDR1 LNHDA, CDR2 SQIVND (reference sequence). The CDR3 has 15 residues. After removal of 4 bases from V and 2 bases from J, the junction contained 2 bases not matched to a gene. CDR3 sequence: CASSKDRGNTGELFF. CDR3 DNA: TGTGCCAGTAGTAAGGACAGGGGAAACACCGGGGAGCTGTTTTTT.

This clone was found a few times. The chain couples TRBV19 to TRBJ1-5, with 8 bases aligning to TRBD1. This CDR3 has 14 amino acids. Trimming took 2 bases from V and 7 from J; bases not matched to a gene: 4. Germline-derived CDR1 and CDR2 are LNHDA and SQIVND (reference sequence). CDR3 region: CASSILQGEQPQHF. DNA of the CDR3: TGTGCCAGTAGTATACTACAGGGGGAACAGCCCCAGCATTTT.

Here the CDR3 reads CAISGEGSYNSPLHF. The CDR3 DNA sequence: TGTGCCATTTCAGGGGAAGGCTCCTATAATTCACCCCTCCACTTT. V and J are TRBV10-3 and TRBJ1-6; possibly TRBD1 for D (6 bases). The V end was cut by 9 bases, the J end by 0 bases, with 12 bases between. Looked up from germline, CDR1 is ENHRY and CDR2 is SYGVKD. This CDR3 has 15 residues.

The V and J genes are TRBV28 and TRBJ2-7; tentatively, D is TRBD1 (6 bases). Trimming removed 4 bases at V and 3 bases at J, with 22 bases between. CDR1 is MDHEN, CDR2 SYDVKM, per germline. The CDR3 is 17 amino acids. Here the CDR3 DNA reads TGTGCCAGCAGTTCGCCTATGACAGGTTTCCATTTCTACGAGCAGTACTTC. It is translated as CASSSPMTGFHFYEQYF.

This chain links TRBV5-6 with TRBJ1-1; D might be TRBD1 (6 bases). The CDR3 runs to 15 residues. In germline, CDR1 is SGHDT, CDR2 YYEEEE. Trimming cost V 4 bases and J 1 base, with 14 bases left between them. The CDR3: CASSTPGQWNTEAFF. In nucleotides, the CDR3 is TGTGCCAGCAGCACTCCGGGACAATGGAACACTGAAGCTTTCTTT.

In the case of this clone: Sequence at one end of the junction differs from germline and may be a read error. The V gene is TRBV7-9, the J gene TRBJ1-1; D perhaps matches TRBD1 (5 bases). Germline V gene data show CDR1 as SEHNR and CDR2 as FQNEAQ (reference sequence). CDR3 length: 15 residues. In DNA, the CDR3 is TGTTCCAGCAGCTTAGGGGAGGGAATGAACACTGAAGCTTTCTTT. Its translation: CSSSLGEGMNTEAFF.

The rearrangement joins TRBV14 to TRBJ1-1; D call uncertain. V shed 4 bases and J shed 4 bases, with 10 bases lying between them. The CDR3 is 13 amino acids. Germline V gene sequence: CDR1 SGHDN, CDR2 FVKESK. For the CDR3, the DNA is TGTGCCAGCAGCCTCTCCCGCGGCACTGAAGCTTTCTTT. This translates into CASSLSRGTEAFF.

This clone was seen only once. The chain couples TRBV27 to TRBJ2-7, with 9 bases lining up with TRBD1. The junction had 10 bases not matched to a gene; V was cut back by 5 bases and J by 5 bases. The CDR3 runs to 15 residues. The germline CDR1 and CDR2 sequences are MNHEY and SMNVEV (reference sequence). The DNA of the CDR3 is TGTGCCAGCAGTATTCGACAGGGGGGCATTAACGAGCAGTACTTC. Its protein product is CASSIRQGGINEQYF.

This clone was seen only once. The chain employs TRBV7-9 and TRBJ2-3; D uncertain. This CDR3 spans 16 amino acids. V gave up 2 bases and J gave up 4 bases, with 16 bases separating them. Per the germline V gene, CDR1 is SEHNR and CDR2 is FQNEAQ (reference sequence). CDR3 amino acids: CASSLWLQSVSDTQYF. The CDR3 DNA reads as TGTGCCAGCAGCTTATGGTTACAGTCCGTGTCAGATACGCAGTATTTT.

The chain combines TRBV21-1 with TRBJ1-1; the table's D gene call, TRBD1, was not cross checked with the DNA. TRBV21-1 is a pseudogene locus. CDR3 length equals 18 residues. CDR3 sequence: CASSTPLRDRGPNTEAFF. CDR3 DNA sequence: TGTGCCAGCAGCACCCCTCTTAGGGACAGAGGGCCGAACACTGAAGCTTTCTTT.

The rearrangement links TRBV28 to TRBJ2-5, with D uncertain. Trimming left V 3 bases short and J 7 bases short, with 6 bases between. The length of the CDR3 is 11 residues. Germline V CDR1 and CDR2: MDHEN, SYDVKM. Here the CDR3 reads CASSLSGTQYF. The DNA of the CDR3 is TGTGCCAGCAGTTTGTCCGGGACCCAGTACTTC.

The CDR3 DNA reads as TGTGCCAGCAGCCGAGCTGGACAGTACGTTCGTGAAGCTTTCTTT. This codes for CASSRAGQYVREAFF. This chain joins TRBV13 and TRBJ1-1; possibly TRBD1 for D (6 bases). This CDR3 contains 15 residues. Trimming shortened V by 5 bases and J by 7 bases, and 20 bases separated the two germline ends. The germline V gene has CDR1 PRHDT and CDR2 FYEKMQ (reference sequence). Combining the CDR3 with reference TRBV13 and TRBJ1-1 gives the whole variable domain AAGVIQSPRHLIKEKRETATLKCYPIPRHDTVYWYQQGPGQDPQFLISFYEKMQSDKGSIPDRFSAQQFSDYHSELNMSSLELGDSALYFCASSRAGQYVREAFFGQGTRLTVV.

This clone was seen a handful of times. This chain links TRBV14 with TRBJ2-1; the match to TRBD2 covers 7 bases. The CDR3 contains 15 residues. Per germline, CDR1 SGHDN and CDR2 FVKESK. J gave up 6 bases and V 5 bases, and 10 bases lay outside the gene matches. CDR3 loop: CASSKGLLWSNEQFF. The DNA for the CDR3 is TGTGCCAGCAGCAAGGGACTACTCTGGTCCAATGAGCAGTTCTTC.

This clone was detected a few times. CDR3 residues: CSVVTGRPEQYF. In DNA form, the CDR3 reads TGCAGCGTTGTGACAGGTAGGCCCGAGCAGTACTTC. The rearrangement links TRBV29-1 to TRBJ2-7, with D perhaps matching TRBD1 (6 bases). Deletions cut 4 bases from V and 6 bases from J, with 13 bases between. This CDR3 has 12 amino acids. The germline CDR1 and CDR2 sequences are SQVTM and ANQGSEA.

This clone was recorded only once. The chain couples TRBV19 to TRBJ1-5; 8 bases map to TRBD1. V gave up 7 bases and J gave up 0 bases; unmatched junction bases: 5. The CDR3 has 15 residues. Germline assignment: CDR1 LNHDA and CDR2 SQIVND (reference sequence). CDR3 DNA: TGTGCCAGTACGGACAGGGCGGGTAGCAATCAGCCCCAGCATTTT. It codes for CASTDRAGSNQPQHF.

The gene calls are TRBV6-5 and TRBJ1-2, with D perhaps TRBD1 (6 bases). This CDR3 spans 14 amino acids. Germline V gives CDR1 MNHEY, CDR2 SVGAGI. Trimming took off 6 bases at V and 0 bases at J, with 11 bases between the two ends. DNA of the CDR3: TGTGCCAGCAGCCCAGGGGAAGCTAACTATGGCTACACCTTC. This translates into CASSPGEANYGYTF.

V usage is TRBV6-5 and J usage is TRBJ2-5, with 8 bases fitting TRBD1. The V and J ends lost 0 bases and 5 bases, in that order; junction bases with no gene match: 8. This CDR3 region has 16 residues. In germline, CDR1 is MNHEY, CDR2 SVGAGI. For the CDR3, the DNA is TGTGCCAGCAGTTACTCGGGGACAGGCGGTTGGGAGACCCAGTACTTC. It specifies CASSYSGTGGWETQYF.

The chain couples TRBV7-9 to TRBJ1-1; maybe TRBD1 (5 bases). CDR3 length equals 15 residues. The germline V gene encodes CDR1 SEHNR and CDR2 FQNEAQ (reference sequence). With 3 bases removed from V and 5 bases from J, the gap between germline ends came to 16 bases. The CDR3 sequence: CASSFNPYGGTEAFF. DNA of the CDR3: TGTGCCAGCAGCTTTAACCCCTATGGGGGGACTGAAGCTTTCTTT.

The chain is built from TRBV27 and TRBJ1-2, with D perhaps TRBD1 (5 bases). The V end lost 2 bases, the J end lost 5 bases, and 12 bases lay between the germline ends. Germline lookup yields CDR1 MNHEY and CDR2 SMNVEV (reference sequence). The CDR3 contains 14 residues. The CDR3 sequence is CASSLNGALYGYTF. As DNA, the CDR3 is TGTGCCAGCAGTTTAAATGGGGCACTGTATGGCTACACCTTC.

The chain uses TRBV28 and TRBJ2-1; weak D call: TRBD2 (5 bases). Germline V gene sequence: CDR1 MDHEN, CDR2 SYDVKM. Deletions cut 8 bases from V and 0 bases from J, with 17 bases between. The CDR3 consists of 16 residues. The CDR3 nucleotides are TGTGCCAGCCAATCAGGAGCGGAAAACTCCTACAATGAGCAGTTCTTC. As protein: CASQSGAENSYNEQFF.

This chain connects TRBV5-1 to TRBJ2-2; D is possibly TRBD2 (6 bases). The CDR3 spans 15 residues. Trimming took 0 bases from V and 3 from J, leaving 9 bases between them. Germline V CDR1 and CDR2: SGHRS, YFSETQ. Written as DNA, the CDR3 is TGCGCCAGCAGCTTGGTTTGGGACTACACCGGGGAGCTGTTTTTT. Its protein product is CASSLVWDYTGELFF.